These 15 T cell receptor beta chains originate from one sample sequenced in a study of low-dose radiotherapy and immunotherapy resistance in tumors. TRAV and TRBV primers primed cDNA for both TCRalpha and TCRbeta. TCRs were put through roughly 20 PCR cycles of amplification with Phusion. A constant-region primer and the V-primer adapter served as the primer pair. In TCRdb, the reads were re-called with MiXCR into one record per CDR3 protein. This sample carries 10,000 to 15,000 distinct CDR3 sequences, 60% of them seen once, and the ten largest clones take approximately 8%. The receptors here all came from a human donor with advanced metastatic prostate, ovarian, gallbladder or colorectal cancer (not recorded which). This table probably holds off-target reads from a library built for another chain.

V is TRBV2 and J is TRBJ2-1, with 14 nucleotides matching TRBD2. The V and J ends lost 7 bases and 6 bases, in that order; junction bases with no gene match: 5. CDR1 is SNHLY and CDR2 is FYNNEI in the germline V gene. The CDR3 spans 15 residues. CDR3: CASIQGLAGANEQFF. In DNA form, the CDR3 reads TGTGCCAGCATCCAGGGACTAGCGGGAGCCAATGAGCAGTTCTTC.

The chain uses TRBV6-1 and TRBJ2-4; 7 bases line up with TRBD2. J was trimmed by 7 bases and V by 7 bases; bases with no gene match: 10. The CDR3 spans 14 residues. Germline CDR1 and CDR2: MNHNS and SASEGT. The CDR3 coding sequence is TGTGCCAGCAACGAGGGGTGGGGAGGGAACATTCAGTACTTC. The encoded protein is CASNEGWGGNIQYF.

V and J are TRBV6-8 and TRBJ1-2; no clear D. Trimming removed 7 bases from V and 4 bases from J, with 16 bases in between. CDR1 MNHGY and CDR2 SAAAGT come from the germline V gene. The CDR3 contains 14 residues. For the CDR3, the DNA is TGTGCCAGCACCCCAGGCGCGGCAAGCTATGGCTACACCTTC. Translating gives CASTPGAASYGYTF.

This clonotype was counted a single time. The chain couples TRBV6-2 or TRBV6-3 to TRBJ2-7, with D tentatively TRBD2 (5 bases). CDR1 MNHEY and CDR2 SVGEGT come from the germline V gene. Trimming shortened V by 4 bases and J by 3 bases, and 13 bases separated the two germline ends. This CDR3 has 14 residues. The CDR3 region is CASSSRGSYYEQYF. DNA of the CDR3: TGTGCCAGCAGTTCGAGAGGGAGCTACTACGAGCAGTACTTC.

The V call is TRBV20-1, the J call TRBJ2-5; D is unresolved. The V and J ends lost 0 bases and 4 bases respectively, with 0 bases between them. This CDR3 is 10 amino acids long. Germline assignment: CDR1 DFQATT and CDR2 SNEGSKA (reference sequence). DNA of the CDR3: TGCAGTGCTAGAGAAGAGACCCAGTACTTC. It specifies CSAREETQYF.

This clonotype was observed a handful of times. This rearrangement joins TRBV12-3 or TRBV12-4 to TRBJ1-1; TRBD1 matches at 7 bases. The CDR3 is made up of 14 amino acids. Trimming took 5 bases from V and 5 from J; bases not matched to a gene: 8. The CDR3, as DNA: TGTGCCAGCAGTCCTGGGACAGCCAGGACTGAAGCTTTCTTT. Amino acid sequence: CASSPGTARTEAFF.

This clonotype has only one observation. This chain joins TRBV11-1 and TRBJ2-7; D possibly corresponds to TRBD1 (7 bases). The CDR3 length is 17 residues. The germline V gene encodes CDR1 SGHAT and CDR2 FQDESV (reference sequence). V dropped 5 bases and J dropped 0 bases, with 20 bases sitting between them. In DNA, the CDR3 is TGTGCCAGCAGCCCCGGAGGGGGCCGAGGGGCCTCCTACGAGCAGTACTTC. This codes for CASSPGGGRGASYEQYF.

The genes are TRBV19 and TRBJ1-5; 7 nucleotides agree with TRBD1. The germline CDR1 and CDR2 sequences are LNHDA and SQIVND (reference sequence). The V segment lost 3 bases and the J segment 7 bases; nucleotides outside the gene matches: 6. The CDR3 contains 14 residues. For the CDR3, the DNA is TGTGCCAGTAGTATCCAGGGGGGCCGGCAGCCCCAGCATTTT. Residues: CASSIQGGRQPQHF.

The CDR3 here is CASSLGNRGLFF. CDR3 sequence (DNA): TGTGCCAGCAGTTTAGGAAACAGAGGGCTGTTTTTT. The V and J genes are TRBV28 and TRBJ1-4; D gene uncertain. This CDR3 is 12 amino acids long. Trimming removed 2 bases at V and 14 bases at J, with 12 bases between. Germline lookup yields CDR1 MDHEN and CDR2 SYDVKM.

This clonotype has just a few counts. The V call is TRBV3-1, the J call TRBJ2-5, with a tentative D call TRBD1 (5 bases). Per germline, CDR1 LGHDT and CDR2 YNNKEL (reference sequence). The V gene lost 4 bases and the J gene lost 2 bases, with 17 bases spanning the gap. The CDR3 contains 16 residues. Here the CDR3 DNA reads TGTGCCAGCAGCCGAAGAACGCTGGGGCTACAAGAGACCCAGTACTTC. Its translation is CASSRRTLGLQETQYF.

This clonotype was detected a few times. The rearrangement uses TRBV28 and TRBJ1-6; 9 bases line up with TRBD1. This CDR3 is built from 15 residues. J was trimmed by 9 bases and V by 5 bases; bases with no gene match: 8. Germline CDR1 and CDR2: MDHEN and SYDVKM. CDR3: CASSAPGQGFSPLHF. The CDR3 DNA sequence: TGTGCCAGCAGTGCGCCGGGACAGGGCTTTTCACCCCTCCACTTT.

This clonotype was seen only a few times. The V call is TRBV28, the J call TRBJ2-3, with D perhaps matching TRBD1 (6 bases). CDR3 length: 14 amino acids. The germline V and J ends were trimmed by 4 bases and 0 bases, with 8 bases remaining between them. From germline, CDR1 is MDHEN and CDR2 SYDVKM. The CDR3 DNA follows: TGTGCCAGCAGTTCTGGACAGAGCACAGATACGCAGTATTTT. This sequence encodes CASSSGQSTDTQYF.

This clonotype has only a few counts. The chain couples TRBV5-1 to TRBJ2-3, with D uncertain. V lost 0 bases to trimming and J lost 2 bases, with 13 bases between them. The length of the CDR3 is 16 residues. The germline V gene has CDR1 SGHRS and CDR2 YFSETQ. CDR3 bases: TGCGCCAGCAGCTTGGGCTCCACGACCTCCACAGATACGCAGTATTTT. This codes for CASSLGSTTSTDTQYF. The full variable domain, rest sourced from reference TRBV5-1 and TRBJ2-3, is KAGVTQTPRYLIKTRGQQVTLSCSPISGHRSVSWYQQTPGQGLQFLFEYFSETQRNKGNFPGRFSGRQFSNSRSEMNVSTLELGDSALYLCASSLGSTTSTDTQYFGPGTRLTVL.

This sequence joins TRBV10-3 and TRBJ1-1, with D unclear. The CDR3 consists of 12 residues. Germline CDR1 and CDR2: ENHRY and SYGVKD. Between the trimmed V and J ends, which lost 8 bases and 3 bases, there was a span of 10 bases. The CDR3 here is CAISVGDTEAFF. Written as DNA, the CDR3 is TGTGCCATCTCCGTTGGGGACACTGAAGCTTTCTTT.

This clonotype turned up a few times. The chain joins TRBV20-1 to TRBJ1-2; a weak D match, TRBD1 (5 bases). Trimming took 6 bases from V and 11 from J, leaving 22 bases between them. The length of the CDR3 is 13 residues. CDR1 and CDR2 from the germline V gene are DFQATT and SNEGSKA (reference sequence). The CDR3 DNA sequence: TGCAGTGCAGATGCCGCGGGACCGAAGGTTTACACCTTC. As protein: CSADAAGPKVYTF.